This paragraph covers one T cell receptor (beta chain) sequence. The sample is drawn from a study of cytomegalovirus exposure and HLA in healthy donors. The CDR3 sequence is 18 residues long. The germline gives CDR1 SGHRS, CDR2 YFSETQ. Deletions cut 2 bases from V and 6 bases from J, with 24 bases between. PCR amplification relied on 60 Vbeta primers (plus 13 Jbeta primers). Measured with immunoSEQ multiplex PCR; TCRdb has only the in-frame clones, and not every one. Here the sample spans 90,000 or so clones, roughly 80% being singletons. V usage is TRBV5-1 and J usage is TRBJ2-1; D tentatively reads TRBD1 or TRBD2 (9 bases each). What was sequenced was PBMCs. The clonotype originates from a man aged 50 to 59 in good health and CMV-seropositive. CDR3 coding DNA: TGCGCCAGCAGCTTACAGGGGGCCAGGGCGGGAGGGACCAATGAGCAGTTCTTC. This codes for CASSLQGARAGGTNEQFF. The whole variable domain, filled in from reference TRBV5-1 and TRBJ2-1, reads KAGVTQTPRYLIKTRGQQVTLSCSPISGHRSVSWYQQTPGQGLQFLFEYFSETQRNKGNFPGRFSGRQFSNSRSEMNVSTLELGDSALYLCASSLQGARAGGTNEQFFGPGTRLTVL.